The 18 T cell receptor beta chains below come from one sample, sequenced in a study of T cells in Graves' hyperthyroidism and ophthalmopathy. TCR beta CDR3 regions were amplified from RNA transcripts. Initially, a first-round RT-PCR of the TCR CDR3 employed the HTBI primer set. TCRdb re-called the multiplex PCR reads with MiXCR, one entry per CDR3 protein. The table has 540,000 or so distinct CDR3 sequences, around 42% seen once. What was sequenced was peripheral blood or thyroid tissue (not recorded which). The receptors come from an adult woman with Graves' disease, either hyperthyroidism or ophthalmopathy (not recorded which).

The DNA of the CDR3 is TGTGCCAGTAGCCCACGGTTGAACACTGAAGCTACTAACTATGGCTACACCTTC. This codes for CASSPRLNTEATNYGYTF. This chain connects TRBV19 to TRBJ1-2; D is ambiguous. The germline V and J ends were trimmed by 6 bases and 0 bases, with 23 bases remaining between them. The CDR3 has 18 residues. CDR1 and CDR2 from the germline V gene are LNHDA and SQIVND (reference sequence).

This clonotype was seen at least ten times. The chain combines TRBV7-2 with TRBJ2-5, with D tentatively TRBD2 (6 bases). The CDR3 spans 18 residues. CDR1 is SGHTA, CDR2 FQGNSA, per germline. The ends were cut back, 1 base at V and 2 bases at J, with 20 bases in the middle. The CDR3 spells CASSLGRLSSGSQETQYF. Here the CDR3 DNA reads TGTGCCAGCAGCTTAGGTCGCCTGAGTAGCGGTTCACAAGAGACCCAGTACTTC.

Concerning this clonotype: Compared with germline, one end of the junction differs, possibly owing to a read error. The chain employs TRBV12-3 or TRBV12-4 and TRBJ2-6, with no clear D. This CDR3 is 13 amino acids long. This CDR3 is CASSLAGFGTEAF. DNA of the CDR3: TGTGCCAGCAGTTTAGCGGGCTTCGGCACTGAAGCTTTC.

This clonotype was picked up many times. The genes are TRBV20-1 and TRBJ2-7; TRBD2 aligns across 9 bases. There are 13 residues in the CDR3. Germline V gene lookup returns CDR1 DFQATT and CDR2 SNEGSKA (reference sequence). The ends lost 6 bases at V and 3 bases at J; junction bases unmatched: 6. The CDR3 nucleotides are TGCAGTGCCCTAACTAGCGGGTACTACGAGCAGTACTTC. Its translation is CSALTSGYYEQYF.

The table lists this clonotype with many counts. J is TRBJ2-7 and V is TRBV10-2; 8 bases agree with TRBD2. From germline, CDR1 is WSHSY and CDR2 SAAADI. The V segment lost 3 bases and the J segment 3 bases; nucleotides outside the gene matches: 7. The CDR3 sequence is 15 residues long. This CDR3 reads CASSDPQREYYEQYF. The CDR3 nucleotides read TGCGCCAGCAGTGACCCCCAGCGGGAGTACTACGAGCAGTACTTC.

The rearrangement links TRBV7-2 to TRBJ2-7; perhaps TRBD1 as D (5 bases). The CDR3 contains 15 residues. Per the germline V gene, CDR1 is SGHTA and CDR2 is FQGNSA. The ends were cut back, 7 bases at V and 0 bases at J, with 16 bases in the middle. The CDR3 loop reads CASTKTGDSSYEQYF. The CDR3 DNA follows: TGTGCCAGCACCAAAACGGGTGACAGCTCCTACGAGCAGTACTTC. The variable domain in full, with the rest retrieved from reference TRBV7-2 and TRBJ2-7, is GAGVSQSPSNKVTEKGKDVELRCDPISGHTALYWYRQSLGQGLEFLIYFQGNSAPDKSGLPSDRFSAERTGGSVSTLTIQRTQQEDSAVYLCASTKTGDSSYEQYFGPGTRLTVT.

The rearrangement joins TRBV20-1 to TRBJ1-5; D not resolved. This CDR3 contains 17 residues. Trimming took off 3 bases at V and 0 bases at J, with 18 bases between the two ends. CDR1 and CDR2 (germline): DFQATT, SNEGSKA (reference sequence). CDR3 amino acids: CSARIVGIRSSNQPQHF. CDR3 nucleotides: TGCAGTGCTAGGATCGTGGGAATCCGATCTAGCAATCAGCCCCAGCATTTT.

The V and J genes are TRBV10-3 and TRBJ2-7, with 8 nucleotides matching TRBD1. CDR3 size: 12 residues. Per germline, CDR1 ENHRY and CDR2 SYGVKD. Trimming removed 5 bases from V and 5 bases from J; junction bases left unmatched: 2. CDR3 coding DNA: TGTGCCATCAGTAAGACAGGGGACGAGCAGTACTTC. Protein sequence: CAISKTGDEQYF.

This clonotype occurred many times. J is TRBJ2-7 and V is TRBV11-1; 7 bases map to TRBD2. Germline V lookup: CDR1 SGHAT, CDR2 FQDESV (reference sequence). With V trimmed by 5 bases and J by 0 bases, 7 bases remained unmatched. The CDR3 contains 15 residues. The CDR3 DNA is TGTGCCAGCAGCCGTGGGGGGGGGAGCTCCTACGAGCAGTACTTC. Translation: CASSRGGGSSYEQYF.

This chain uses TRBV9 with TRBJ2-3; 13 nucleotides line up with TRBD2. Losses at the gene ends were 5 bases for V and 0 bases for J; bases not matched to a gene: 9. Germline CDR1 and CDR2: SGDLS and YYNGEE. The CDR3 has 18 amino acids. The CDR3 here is CASRGTSGTKWSTDTQYF. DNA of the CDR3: TGTGCCAGCAGGGGGACTAGCGGGACGAAATGGAGCACAGATACGCAGTATTTT.

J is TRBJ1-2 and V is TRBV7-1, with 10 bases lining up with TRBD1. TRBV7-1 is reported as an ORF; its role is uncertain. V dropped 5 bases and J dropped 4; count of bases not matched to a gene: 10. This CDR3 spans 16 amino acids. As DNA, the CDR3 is TGTGCCAGCAGCCAGCGACAGGGGGCGCATATCTATGGCTACACCTTC. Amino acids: CASSQRQGAHIYGYTF.

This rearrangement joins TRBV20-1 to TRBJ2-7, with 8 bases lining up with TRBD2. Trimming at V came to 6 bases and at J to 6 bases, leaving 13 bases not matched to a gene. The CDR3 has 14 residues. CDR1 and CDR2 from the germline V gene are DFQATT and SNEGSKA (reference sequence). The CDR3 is CSAPGAGGLGEQYF. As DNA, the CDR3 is TGCAGTGCCCCCGGGGCGGGAGGACTCGGCGAGCAGTACTTC.

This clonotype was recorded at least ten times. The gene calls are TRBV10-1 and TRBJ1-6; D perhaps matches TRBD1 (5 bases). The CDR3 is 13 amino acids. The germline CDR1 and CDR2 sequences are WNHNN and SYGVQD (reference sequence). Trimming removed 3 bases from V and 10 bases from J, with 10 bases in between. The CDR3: CASSEQARSPLHF. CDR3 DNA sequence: TGCGCCAGCAGTGAACAGGCTAGATCACCCCTCCACTTT.

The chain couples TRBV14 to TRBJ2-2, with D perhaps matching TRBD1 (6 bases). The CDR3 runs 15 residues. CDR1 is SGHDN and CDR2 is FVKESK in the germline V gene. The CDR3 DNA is TGTGCTAGAGATCTCGGGGACACCTACACCGGGGAGCTGTTTTTT. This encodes CARDLGDTYTGELFF.

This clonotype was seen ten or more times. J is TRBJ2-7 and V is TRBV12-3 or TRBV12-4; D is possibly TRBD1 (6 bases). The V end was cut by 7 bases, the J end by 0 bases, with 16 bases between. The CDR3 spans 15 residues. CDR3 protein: CASTGQIHSSYEQYF. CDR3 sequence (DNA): TGTGCCAGCACCGGACAGATACATTCCTCCTACGAGCAGTACTTC.

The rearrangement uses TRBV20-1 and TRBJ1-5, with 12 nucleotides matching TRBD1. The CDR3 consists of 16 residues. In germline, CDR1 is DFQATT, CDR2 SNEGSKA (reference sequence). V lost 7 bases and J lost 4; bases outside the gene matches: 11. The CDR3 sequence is CSVLDGTGGQNQPQHF. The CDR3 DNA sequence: TGCAGTGTCCTAGACGGGACAGGGGGCCAAAATCAGCCCCAGCATTTT.

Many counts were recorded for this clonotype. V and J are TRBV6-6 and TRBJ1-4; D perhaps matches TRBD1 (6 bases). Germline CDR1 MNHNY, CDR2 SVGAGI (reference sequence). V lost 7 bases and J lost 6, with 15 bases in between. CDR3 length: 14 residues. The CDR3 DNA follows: TGTGCCAGCAAGGACGGGGGCGTCGATGAAAAACTGTTTTTT. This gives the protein CASKDGGVDEKLFF.

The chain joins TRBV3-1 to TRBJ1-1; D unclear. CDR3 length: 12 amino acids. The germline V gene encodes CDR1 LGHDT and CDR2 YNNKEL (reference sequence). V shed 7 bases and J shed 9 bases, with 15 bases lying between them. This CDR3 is CASNRGPGKAFF. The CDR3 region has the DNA TGTGCCAGCAACCGAGGTCCGGGGAAAGCTTTCTTT.